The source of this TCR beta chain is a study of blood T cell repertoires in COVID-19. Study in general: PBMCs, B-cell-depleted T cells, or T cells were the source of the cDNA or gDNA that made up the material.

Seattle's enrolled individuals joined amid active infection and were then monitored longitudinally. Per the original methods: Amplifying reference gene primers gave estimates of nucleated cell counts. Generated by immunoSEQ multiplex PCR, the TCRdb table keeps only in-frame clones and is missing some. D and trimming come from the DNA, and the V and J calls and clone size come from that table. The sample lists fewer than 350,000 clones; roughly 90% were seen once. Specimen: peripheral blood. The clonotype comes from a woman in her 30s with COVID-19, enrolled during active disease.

The CDR3 loop reads CASSQDRSSGDSYEQYF. The CDR3 region has the DNA TGTGCCAGCAGCCAAGATCGTTCCAGCGGGGATTCCTACGAGCAGTACTTC. The chain carries TRBV4-2 and TRBJ2-7; the match to TRBD2 covers 7 bases. V shed 0 bases and J 1 base; nucleotides not matched to a gene: 9. Germline CDR1 LGHNA, CDR2 YNFKEQ. The CDR3 is made up of 17 amino acids.